This T cell receptor (beta chain) emerged from a study of Ad26.COV2.S vaccination and SARS-CoV-2 variants. CDR1 and CDR2 from the germline V gene are MRHNA and SNTAGT. The junction had 6 bases not matched to a gene; V was cut back by 0 bases and J by 4 bases. The CDR3 sequence is 16 residues long. Sequencing used immunoSEQ multiplex PCR; TCRdb keeps in-frame clones, though not all of them. The profile shows around 240,000 clones, 88% of them singletons. Treatment denoted: roughly 18 received Ad26.COV2.S at low or high dose, single or two shots; 5 received placebo; per-sample allocation not given. Sampling was done on day 63 after the first vaccine or placebo injection.

The starting material was peripheral blood, obtained in a trial of Ad26.COV2.S vaccine versus placebo. This sequence joins TRBV6-4 and TRBJ2-3, with TRBD2 identical over 8 bases. The sequence came from a person aged 18-60 years who received the Ad26.COV2.S COVID-19 vaccine or a placebo. The chain's CDR3 is CASSDSSRGGPDTQYF. Written as DNA, the CDR3 is TGTGCCAGCAGTGACTCGAGTCGCGGGGGGCCAGATACGCAGTATTTT.